This note documents a single T cell receptor (beta chain) sequence. No antigen is known for it. The data are from a study of siplizumab effects on memory and regulatory T cells. Broader study findings: Proliferating Tregs from siplizumab cultures lacked functional confirmation of suppression. With siplizumab, Treg-derived clones averaged about 70% of mappable alloreactive CD4+ clones, versus approximately 29% in controls. Contribution to the alloresponse seemed major for naive T cells, which also seemed more diverse than memory cells.

The assay was immunoSEQ multiplex PCR, and TCRdb's table has in-frame clones only and misses some. The data contain over 60,000 clones, about 89% of them singletons. Germline V CDR1 and CDR2: MNHNS, SASEGT. V gave up 4 bases and J gave up 5 bases; unmatched junction bases: 11. CDR3 length equals 17 residues. This rearrangement joins TRBV6-1 to TRBJ2-2, with 9 bases fitting TRBD2. The sample was CD8+ T cells sorted from blood. The origin of this receptor is a human donor in good health. The CDR3 DNA reads TGTGCCAGCAGTGTAACCCCGGGACTAGCTTTAACCGGGGAGCTGTTTTTT. Amino acids: CASSVTPGLALTGELFF.